Listed below are T cell receptor beta chains from one sample, sequenced in a study of Graves' ophthalmopathy and Graves' hyperthyroidism. One entry per CDR3 protein, called by TCRdb with MiXCR from the multiplex PCR reads. The sample records 650,000 to 900,000 distinct CDR3 sequences, 35% to 50% being singletons. Sequencing used peripheral blood. The receptors come from an adult man with Graves' ophthalmopathy. Both conserved end residues are trimmed from each CDR3. Each record gives: CDR3 length, J gene, V gene, CDR3 protein.

CDR3 length: 13; J gene: TRBJ1-1; V gene: TRBV6-5; CDR3 protein: ASSYSQGTNTEAF
CDR3 length: 16; J gene: TRBJ2-5; V gene: TRBV25-1; CDR3 protein: ASSSGTASGRDQETQY
CDR3 length: 14; J gene: TRBJ1-6; V gene: TRBV6-2/TRBV6-3; CDR3 protein: ASSSRTGGSISPLH
CDR3 length: 13; J gene: TRBJ2-1; V gene: TRBV6-6; CDR3 protein: ASSYSVSSYNEQF
CDR3 length: 12; J gene: TRBJ1-1; V gene: TRBV5-1; CDR3 protein: ASMVTGLNTEAF
CDR3 length: 13; J gene: TRBJ2-2; V gene: TRBV15; CDR3 protein: ATSSGGADTGELF
CDR3 length: 12; J gene: TRBJ1-1; V gene: TRBV7-9; CDR3 protein: ASSLETMNTEAF
CDR3 length: 10; J gene: TRBJ1-2; V gene: TRBV12-3/TRBV12-4; CDR3 protein: ASSPWTGGYT
CDR3 length: 12; J gene: TRBJ2-5; V gene: TRBV29-1; CDR3 protein: SVEDRGTTETQY
CDR3 length: 11; J gene: TRBJ1-6; V gene: TRBV10-3; CDR3 protein: ASSYSENSPLH
CDR3 length: 11; J gene: TRBJ2-3; V gene: TRBV15; CDR3 protein: ATSRELTDTQY
CDR3 length: 10; J gene: TRBJ1-5; V gene: TRBV29-1; CDR3 protein: SAIEGHQPQH
CDR3 length: 15; J gene: TRBJ1-3; V gene: TRBV13; CDR3 protein: ASSPGQLILSGNTIY
CDR3 length: 12; J gene: TRBJ1-5; V gene: TRBV19; CDR3 protein: ASSSGPLNQPQH
CDR3 length: 12; J gene: TRBJ2-7; V gene: TRBV7-9; CDR3 protein: ASSQVRGAYEQY
CDR3 length: 8; J gene: TRBJ1-2; V gene: TRBV29-1; CDR3 protein: SVEVGQGD
CDR3 length: 12; J gene: TRBJ1-2; V gene: TRBV3-1; CDR3 protein: ASRTGTGNYGYT
CDR3 length: 13; J gene: TRBJ2-5; V gene: TRBV25-1; CDR3 protein: ASSSASGFQETQY
CDR3 length: 12; J gene: TRBJ1-4; V gene: TRBV7-9; CDR3 protein: ASSPRTGNEKLF
CDR3 length: 13; J gene: TRBJ1-4; V gene: TRBV25-1; CDR3 protein: ASSYIGGPGEKLF
CDR3 length: 12; J gene: TRBJ1-5; V gene: TRBV11-2; CDR3 protein: ASSSTGSSQPQH
CDR3 length: 14; J gene: TRBJ2-7; V gene: TRBV29-1; CDR3 protein: AWTAGRWGRAGQQY
CDR3 length: 11; J gene: TRBJ1-2; V gene: TRBV29-1; CDR3 protein: AWSLMQGDGYT
CDR3 length: 17; J gene: TRBJ1-4; V gene: TRBV7-2; CDR3 protein: ASSSSYDWTGETNEKLF
CDR3 length: 11; J gene: TRBJ2-7; V gene: TRBV29-1; CDR3 protein: SVELAATYEQY
CDR3 length: 14; J gene: TRBJ2-5; V gene: TRBV20-1; CDR3 protein: SARALAGGPGETQY
CDR3 length: 11; J gene: TRBJ1-4; V gene: TRBV29-1; CDR3 protein: SVEDPPRGKLF
CDR3 length: 10; J gene: TRBJ1-2; V gene: TRBV25-1; CDR3 protein: ASGFRTNGYT
CDR3 length: 12; J gene: TRBJ1-2; V gene: TRBV12-3/TRBV12-4; CDR3 protein: ASSGTATNYGYT
CDR3 length: 13; J gene: TRBJ1-1; V gene: TRBV5-4; CDR3 protein: ASTWEDSRRTEAF
CDR3 length: 13; J gene: TRBJ2-7; V gene: TRBV7-9; CDR3 protein: ASSSELFGRREQY
CDR3 length: 15; J gene: TRBJ2-2; V gene: TRBV25-1; CDR3 protein: ASSARDRRGLGGELF
CDR3 length: 11; J gene: TRBJ1-1; V gene: TRBV7-2; CDR3 protein: ASSLQGFAEAF
CDR3 length: 14; J gene: TRBJ1-4; V gene: TRBV2; CDR3 protein: ASSGDNGVRGEKLF
CDR3 length: 11; J gene: TRBJ2-5; V gene: TRBV20-1; CDR3 protein: SAESGIQETQY
CDR3 length: 10; J gene: TRBJ1-5; V gene: TRBV20-1; CDR3 protein: SAPALNQPQH
CDR3 length: 13; J gene: TRBJ1-5; V gene: TRBV5-6; CDR3 protein: ASSYRDRDNQPQH
CDR3 length: 12; J gene: TRBJ2-5; V gene: TRBV12-3/TRBV12-4; CDR3 protein: ASSFWTGEETQY
CDR3 length: 14; J gene: TRBJ1-6; V gene: TRBV25-1; CDR3 protein: ASSTRDAEGDSPLH
CDR3 length: 14; J gene: TRBJ1-2; V gene: TRBV7-9; CDR3 protein: ASSSVGEGQAYGYT